Shown below are 17 T cell receptor beta chains from a single sample sequenced in a study of shared clonotypes between healthy human individuals. TCRdb keeps only in-frame clones here, not all; method: immunoSEQ multiplex PCR. The sample comprises about 1 million clones, about 80% of which are singletons, and approximately 1.3% rests with the top ten. The sample taken for sequencing was memory CD4+ T cells sorted from blood. Noted subset: CD45RA-negative fraction. These receptors were taken from a man between 18 and 35 years old in good health.

The chain is built from TRBV2 and TRBJ2-7; 7 positions agree with TRBD1. The V gene end was trimmed by 5 bases and the J gene end by 0 bases; junction bases not matched to a gene: 7. The CDR3 length is 15 residues. The germline CDR1 and CDR2 sequences are SNHLY and FYNNEI. The CDR3 loop reads CASSRQGSGSYEQYF. The CDR3 DNA sequence: TGTGCCAGCAGTCGACAGGGTTCCGGCTCCTACGAGCAGTACTTC.

The chain recombines TRBV2 with TRBJ2-5; D call uncertain. Germline values: CDR1 SNHLY, CDR2 FYNNEI. This CDR3 comprises 12 residues. Trimming stripped 7 bases from V and 4 bases from J, with 10 bases between. The CDR3 is CASKGSGETQYF. CDR3 sequence (DNA): TGTGCCAGCAAAGGTTCGGGAGAGACCCAGTACTTC.

This rearrangement joins TRBV7-9 to TRBJ1-1, with 7 bases fitting TRBD1. Germline V gene sequence: CDR1 SEHNR, CDR2 FQNEAQ (reference sequence). With 7 bases clipped from V and 0 bases from J, the junction kept 11 bases outside the gene matches. This CDR3 has 16 amino acids. This CDR3 reads CASNKGGRGLNTEAFF. The CDR3 DNA reads as TGTGCCAGCAACAAAGGGGGCCGGGGCCTGAACACTGAAGCTTTCTTT.

This chain connects TRBV10-2 to TRBJ2-2; D may correspond to TRBD1 or TRBD2 (5 bases each). There are 15 residues in the CDR3. V was shortened by 3 bases and J by 5 bases, with 13 bases between the two germline ends. Germline CDR1 WSHSY, CDR2 SAAADI. CDR3 residues: CASSDRSRGTGELFF. CDR3 nucleotide sequence: TGCGCCAGCAGTGACCGTTCGAGGGGAACCGGGGAGCTGTTTTTT.

This clone was seen more than once but under ten times. The chain employs TRBV5-1 and TRBJ2-7; D remains ambiguous. Germline assignment: CDR1 SGHRS and CDR2 YFSETQ. CDR3 length: 14 residues. V was pared by 0 bases and J by 1 base, with 8 bases between. Here the CDR3 DNA reads TGCGCCAGCAGCTTGGCTCAGGTTTCCTACGAGCAGTACTTC. It specifies CASSLAQVSYEQYF.

This clone has just a few counts. The chain uses TRBV6-1 and TRBJ2-2; TRBD1 aligns across 7 bases. Germline CDR1 reads MNHNS; CDR2 reads SASEGT. CDR3 size: 14 residues. V lost 6 bases to trimming and J lost 5 bases; unmatched junction nucleotides: 6. The CDR3 spells CASRLTGPTGELFF. The CDR3, as DNA: TGTGCCAGCAGACTGACAGGGCCAACCGGGGAGCTGTTTTTT.

This clone was detected once. The CDR3 sequence: CASSPLRDTGELFF. The CDR3, as DNA: TGTGCCAGCAGCCCATTGAGGGACACCGGGGAGCTGTTTTTT. This chain uses TRBV11-2 with TRBJ2-2; possible D gene TRBD2, 5 bases. V was cut by 5 bases and J by 3 bases, with 10 bases left in between. Germline CDR1 and CDR2: SGHAT and FQNNGV. The CDR3 spans 14 residues. Full variable domain (outside the CDR3, taken from reference TRBV11-2 and TRBJ2-2): EAGVAQSPRYKIIEKRQSVAFWCNPISGHATLYWYQQILGQGPKLLIQFQNNGVVDDSQLPKDRFSAERLKGVDSTLKIQPAKLEDSAVYLCASSPLRDTGELFFGEGSRLTVL.

This clone was seen many times. The chain joins TRBV2 to TRBJ2-1; unclear D gene. Trimming took 1 base from V and 12 from J, leaving 10 bases between them. Germline V gene data show CDR1 as SNHLY and CDR2 as FYNNEI. The CDR3 length is 12 residues. CDR3 sequence reads: CASSEGSSVQFF. The CDR3, as DNA: TGTGCCAGCAGTGAAGGGTCATCAGTGCAGTTCTTC.

V is TRBV5-1 and J is TRBJ1-6, with TRBD1 matching over 8 bases. V dropped 4 bases and J dropped 4; count of bases not matched to a gene: 13. Germline CDR1 and CDR2: SGHRS and YFSETQ. The CDR3 runs 18 residues. CDR3 sequence (DNA): TGCGCCAGCAGCCAAAGCGCAGGGGGCGAGAAGTATAATTCACCCCTCCACTTT. This codes for CASSQSAGGEKYNSPLHF.

The chain is built from TRBV4-3 and TRBJ1-2, with 7 bases aligning to TRBD1. V shed 4 bases and J 10 bases; nucleotides not matched to a gene: 15. The V gene's germline CDR1 is LGHNA and CDR2 YSLEER. This CDR3 contains 15 residues. The CDR3 DNA reads TGCGCCAGCAGCCGCTTAGACATGACAGGGATGGTCTACACCTTC. This encodes CASSRLDMTGMVYTF.

A single count supports this clone. V gene TRBV4-3 combines with J gene TRBJ1-5, with a weak D call TRBD1 (6 bases). The CDR3 extends over 14 amino acids. The V gene lost 0 bases and the J gene lost 7 bases, with 10 bases spanning the gap. Per germline, CDR1 LGHNA and CDR2 YSLEER. The CDR3 region is CASSQEGGGQPQHF. The CDR3 DNA reads as TGCGCCAGCAGCCAAGAAGGGGGAGGGCAGCCCCAGCATTTT.

This chain joins TRBV6-6 and TRBJ1-5, with D possibly TRBD1 on 5 matching bases. CDR1 is MNHNY, CDR2 SVGAGI, per germline (reference sequence). CDR3 length equals 16 residues. Trimming pared 0 bases from V and 0 bases from J, leaving 9 bases between. CDR3 in DNA: TGTGCCAGCAGTTACTCGACAGTTTATAGCAATCAGCCCCAGCATTTT. Translating it yields CASSYSTVYSNQPQHF.

The chain links TRBV5-1 to TRBJ2-6; a possible D gene is TRBD2 (6 bases). The CDR3 totals 18 residues. V dropped 3 bases and J dropped 2 bases, with 18 bases sitting between them. CDR1 SGHRS and CDR2 YFSETQ come from the germline V gene. Here the CDR3 reads CASSYHGRTAPGANVLTF. The CDR3 region has the DNA TGCGCCAGCAGCTACCATGGGAGGACGGCCCCTGGGGCCAACGTCCTGACTTTC.

The chain has TRBV5-4 and TRBJ2-3; TRBD2 agrees at 10 bases. CDR3 length: 16 amino acids. The germline CDR1 and CDR2 sequences are SGHNT and YYREEE (reference sequence). The J segment lost 2 bases and the V segment lost 4 bases, leaving 7 bases of the junction unmatched. The CDR3 DNA sequence: TGTGCCAGCAGCCGAAGAGCGGGGGGGTCCACAGATACGCAGTATTTT. Its protein is CASSRRAGGSTDTQYF. The full variable domain, completed using reference TRBV5-4 and TRBJ2-3, is ETGVTQSPTHLIKTRGQQVTLRCSSQSGHNTVSWYQQALGQGPQFIFQYYREEENGRGNFPPRFSGLQFPNYSSELNVNALELDDSALYLCASSRRAGGSTDTQYFGPGTRLTVL.

The chain uses TRBV7-9 and TRBJ1-3; D not certain. The CDR3 spans 16 residues. Germline V lookup: CDR1 SEHNR, CDR2 FQNEAQ (reference sequence). The V gene lost 5 bases and the J gene lost 4 bases, with 18 bases spanning the gap. Here the CDR3 reads CASSRDTPANGNTIYF. CDR3 coding DNA: TGTGCCAGCAGCCGAGACACTCCTGCAAACGGAAACACCATATATTTT.

This chain connects TRBV6-1 to TRBJ2-7, with D possibly called TRBD1 or TRBD2 (6 bases each). V shed 9 bases and J shed 4 bases, with 13 bases lying between them. Germline V gene sequence: CDR1 MNHNS, CDR2 SASEGT. The CDR3 has 12 amino acids. The DNA for the CDR3 is TGTGCCAGTAACAGGGACTGGTACGAGCAGTACTTC. Translated, it gives CASNRDWYEQYF.

The table lists this clone with a few counts. The rearrangement uses TRBV6-1 and TRBJ1-1; D not resolved. The germline V gene has CDR1 MNHNS and CDR2 SASEGT. CDR3 size: 14 residues. Between the trimmed V and J ends, which lost 4 bases and 0 bases, there was a span of 9 bases. The CDR3 reads CASSVNSLNTEAFF. In nucleotides, the CDR3 is TGTGCCAGCAGTGTTAACTCCCTGAACACTGAAGCTTTCTTT.